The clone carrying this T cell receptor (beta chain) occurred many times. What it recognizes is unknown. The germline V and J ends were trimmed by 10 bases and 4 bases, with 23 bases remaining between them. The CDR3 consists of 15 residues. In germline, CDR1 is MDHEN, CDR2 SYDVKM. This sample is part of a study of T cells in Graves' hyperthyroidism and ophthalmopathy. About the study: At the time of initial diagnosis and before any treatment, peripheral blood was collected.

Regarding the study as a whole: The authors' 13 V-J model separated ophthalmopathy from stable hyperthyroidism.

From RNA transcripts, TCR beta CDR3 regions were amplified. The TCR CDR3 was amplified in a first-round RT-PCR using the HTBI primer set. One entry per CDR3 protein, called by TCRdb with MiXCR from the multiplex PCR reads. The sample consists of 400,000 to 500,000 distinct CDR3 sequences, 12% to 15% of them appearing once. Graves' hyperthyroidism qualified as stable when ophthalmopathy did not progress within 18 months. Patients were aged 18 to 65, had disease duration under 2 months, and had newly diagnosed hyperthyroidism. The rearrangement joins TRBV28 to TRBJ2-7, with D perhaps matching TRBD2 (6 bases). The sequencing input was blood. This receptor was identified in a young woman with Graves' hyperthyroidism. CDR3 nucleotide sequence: TGTGCCACCCAGGCCGGGAGCCTTACTGGATACGAGCAGTACTTC. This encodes CATQAGSLTGYEQYF.